A selection of T cell receptor beta chains follows, all from one sample in a study of control samples from healthy donors and cancer patients. Data came from immunoSEQ multiplex PCR; TCRdb stores just in-frame clones and leaves some out. This table has roughly 130,000 clones, about 88% appearing once. The sequencing sample was made of blood. These receptors were obtained from a woman aged 25 to 39 in good health. CDR3s include the opening cysteine and the closing phenylalanine or tryptophan.

v_gene	j_gene	CDR3aa
TRBV5-5	TRBJ1-2	CASSTKTGGNYGYTF
TRBV14	TRBJ1-2	CAGHRQGNYGYTF
TRBV15	TRBJ2-5	CATSRGLEETQYF
TRBV7-2	TRBJ2-5	CASSLQGHRERETQYF
TRBV11-3	TRBJ2-1	CASSEDRGARNEQFF
TRBV28	TRBJ2-3	CASSKQGGYTDTQYF
TRBV7-6	TRBJ2-2	CASSLTGQGGTGELFF
TRBV5-1	TRBJ2-3	CASSLVSSGSDTQYF
TRBV7-2	TRBJ2-7	CASSLAGGSVLLYF
TRBV21-1	TRBJ2-1	CASSKGNGSSYNEQFF
TRBV30	TRBJ1-2	CAWNLIPGHPDQRF
TRBV6-1	TRBJ2-7	CASSESAEESYEQYF
TRBV18	TRBJ1-2	CASSPQGPYGYTF
TRBV5-4	TRBJ1-6	CASRVGGVEGSPLHF
TRBV5-1	TRBJ2-5	CASSLATTQETQYF
TRBV7-2	TRBJ2-5	CASSLASGGGQETQYF
TRBV28	TRBJ2-7	CASSLAGDGYEQYF
TRBV19	TRBJ1-1	CASSLQGTTEAFF
TRBV7-8	TRBJ1-5	CASSLVGRIPDQPQHF
TRBV4-2	TRBJ2-1	CASSQDLTRAAPYNEQFF
TRBV28	TRBJ2-5	CASSRSGVGLETQYF
TRBV6-6	TRBJ2-7	CASSPSKQGTSRGEQYF
TRBV28	TRBJ2-7	CASRPRGSGRTYEQYF
TRBV5-1	TRBJ1-5	CASSLDGDSNQPQHF
TRBV24-1	TRBJ2-1	CATSGGVPNNEQFF
TRBV18	TRBJ2-1	CASSTTGPSGRTHNEQFF
TRBV7-9	TRBJ2-1	CASSSGVVEWSGAYNEQFF
TRBV7-9	TRBJ2-3	CASSSGGTSGTADTQYF
TRBV3-1/TRBV3-2	TRBJ2-7	CASSPRVGVGYEQYF
TRBV14	TRBJ1-2	CASSRQPHPRWGGGYTF
TRBV11-3	TRBJ2-3	CASRAGYTDTQYF
TRBV19	TRBJ1-1	CASSPADRFMNTEAFF
TRBV28	TRBJ1-1	CASSGPGGANTEAFF
TRBV2	TRBJ2-3	CASSEWASSTDTQYF
TRBV18	TRBJ1-5	CASSQQGADQPQHF
TRBV5-1	TRBJ2-7	CASSLSLNYEQYF
TRBV27	TRBJ1-2	CASTQTGFNHGYTF
TRBV5-1	TRBJ2-3	CASSLEAGLSTDTQYF
TRBV12-3/TRBV12-4	TRBJ1-2	CASSIGQYYGYTF
TRBV5-4	TRBJ2-7	CASSLPGLAGSYEQYF
TRBV5-4	TRBJ1-4	CASRGQPVDEKLFF
TRBV3-1/TRBV3-2	TRBJ2-3	CASSQDVSGRAQYF
TRBV2	TRBJ1-4	CASSDRGSENEKLFF
TRBV6-5	TRBJ2-2	CASTGQGATGELFF
TRBV24-1	TRBJ2-5	CATSDPLQETQYF
TRBV19	TRBJ1-3	CASSEQFSGNTIYF
TRBV6-5	TRBJ1-1	CASSQGVNTEAFF
TRBV19	TRBJ1-2	CASRFLTGDGYTF
TRBV7-9	TRBJ2-7	CASSSTVRAPYEQYF
TRBV9	TRBJ1-3	CASSDDHTSGNTIYF
TRBV5-1	TRBJ2-7	CASSLAGQGLYEQYF
TRBV6-5	TRBJ1-5	CASSPRSAGTQHF
TRBV7-2	TRBJ1-6	CASSSGQGNSPLHF
TRBV10-3	TRBJ2-1	CAISLEAGTYNEQFF
TRBV5-6	TRBJ1-4	CASSPGRGLYEKLFF